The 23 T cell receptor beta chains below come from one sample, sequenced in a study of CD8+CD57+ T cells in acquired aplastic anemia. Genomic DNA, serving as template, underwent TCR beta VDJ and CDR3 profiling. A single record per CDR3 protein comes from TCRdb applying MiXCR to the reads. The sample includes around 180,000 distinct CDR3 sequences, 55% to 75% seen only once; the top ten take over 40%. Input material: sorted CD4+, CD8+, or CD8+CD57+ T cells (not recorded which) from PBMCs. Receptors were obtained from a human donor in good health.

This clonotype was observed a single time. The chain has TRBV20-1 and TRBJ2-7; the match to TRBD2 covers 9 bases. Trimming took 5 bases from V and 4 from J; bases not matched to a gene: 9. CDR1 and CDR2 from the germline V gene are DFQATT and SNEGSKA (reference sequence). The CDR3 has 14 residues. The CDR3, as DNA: TGCAGTGCTCGGAGCGGGGGGTTCATATACGAGCAGTACTTC. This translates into CSARSGGFIYEQYF.

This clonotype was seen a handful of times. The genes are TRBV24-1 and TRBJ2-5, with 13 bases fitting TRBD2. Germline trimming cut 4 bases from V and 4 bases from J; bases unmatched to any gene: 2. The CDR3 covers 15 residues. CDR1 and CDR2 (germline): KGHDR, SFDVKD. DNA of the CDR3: TGTGCCACCAGTGACCGGACTAGCGGGGGAGAGACCCAGTACTTC. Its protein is CATSDRTSGGETQYF.

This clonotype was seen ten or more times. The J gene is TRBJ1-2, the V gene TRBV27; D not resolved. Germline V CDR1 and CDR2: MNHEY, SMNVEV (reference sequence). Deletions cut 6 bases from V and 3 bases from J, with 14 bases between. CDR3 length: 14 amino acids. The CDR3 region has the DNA TGTGCCAGCAGGAGCGTCACTAGTCACTATGGCTACACCTTC. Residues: CASRSVTSHYGYTF.

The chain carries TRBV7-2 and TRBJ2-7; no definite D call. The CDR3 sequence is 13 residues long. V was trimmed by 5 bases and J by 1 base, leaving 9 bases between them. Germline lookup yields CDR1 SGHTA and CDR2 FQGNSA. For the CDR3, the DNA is TGTGCCAGCAGCGGAGCCGGGTCCTACGAGCAGTACTTC. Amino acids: CASSGAGSYEQYF.

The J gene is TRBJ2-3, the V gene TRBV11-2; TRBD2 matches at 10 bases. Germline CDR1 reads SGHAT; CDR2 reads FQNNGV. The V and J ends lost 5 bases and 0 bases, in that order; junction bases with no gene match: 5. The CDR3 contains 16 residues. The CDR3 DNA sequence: TGTGCCAGCAGCCCGCGGACTAGCGGAAGCACAGATACGCAGTATTTT. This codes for CASSPRTSGSTDTQYF.

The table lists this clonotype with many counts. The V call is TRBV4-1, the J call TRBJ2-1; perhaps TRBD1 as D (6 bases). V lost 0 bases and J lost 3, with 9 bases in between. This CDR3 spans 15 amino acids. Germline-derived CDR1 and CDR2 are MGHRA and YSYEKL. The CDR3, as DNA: TGCGCCAGCAGCCAAGACCCGGACAGCTACAATGAGCAGTTCTTC. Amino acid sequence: CASSQDPDSYNEQFF.

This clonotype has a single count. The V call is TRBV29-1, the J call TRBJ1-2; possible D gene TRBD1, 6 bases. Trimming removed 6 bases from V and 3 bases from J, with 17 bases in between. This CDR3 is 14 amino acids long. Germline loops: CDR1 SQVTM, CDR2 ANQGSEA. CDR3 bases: TGCAGCGTCGGAGGGGGGGGGGCCCACTATGGCTACACCTTC. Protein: CSVGGGGAHYGYTF.

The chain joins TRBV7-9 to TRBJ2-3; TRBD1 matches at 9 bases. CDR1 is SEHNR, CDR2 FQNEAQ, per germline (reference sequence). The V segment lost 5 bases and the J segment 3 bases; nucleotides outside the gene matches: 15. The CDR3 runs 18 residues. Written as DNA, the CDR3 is TGTGCCAGCAGCCGAAACACCGGGGAGACAGGGGGGACAGATACGCAGTATTTT. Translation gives CASSRNTGETGGTDTQYF.

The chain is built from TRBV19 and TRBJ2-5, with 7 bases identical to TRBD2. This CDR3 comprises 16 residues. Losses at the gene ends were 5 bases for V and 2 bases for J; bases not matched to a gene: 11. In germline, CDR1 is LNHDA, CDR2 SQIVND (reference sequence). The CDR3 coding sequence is TGTGCCAGTAGTGTTCCAGCAGCGGGAAGGCAAGAGACCCAGTACTTC. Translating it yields CASSVPAAGRQETQYF. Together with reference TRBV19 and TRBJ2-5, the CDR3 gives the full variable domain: DGGITQSPKYLFRKEGQNVTLSCEQNLNHDAMYWYRQDPGQGLRLIYYSQIVNDFQKGDIAEGYSVSREKKESFPLTVTSAQKNPTAFYLCASSVPAAGRQETQYFGPGTRLLVL.

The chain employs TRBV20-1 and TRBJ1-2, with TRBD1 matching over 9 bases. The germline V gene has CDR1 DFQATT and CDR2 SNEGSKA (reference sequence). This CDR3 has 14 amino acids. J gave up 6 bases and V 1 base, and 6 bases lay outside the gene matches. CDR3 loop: CSARAWGQGDGYTF. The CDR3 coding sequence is TGCAGTGCTAGAGCGTGGGGACAGGGTGATGGCTACACCTTC.

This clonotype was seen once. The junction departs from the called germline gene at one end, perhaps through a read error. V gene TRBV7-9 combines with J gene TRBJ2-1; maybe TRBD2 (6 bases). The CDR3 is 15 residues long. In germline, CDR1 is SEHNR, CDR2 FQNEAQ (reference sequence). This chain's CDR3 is CASSLGGGAYNERFF. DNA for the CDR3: TGTGCCAGCAGCTTAGGAGGCGGGGCCTACAATGAGCGGTTCTTC.

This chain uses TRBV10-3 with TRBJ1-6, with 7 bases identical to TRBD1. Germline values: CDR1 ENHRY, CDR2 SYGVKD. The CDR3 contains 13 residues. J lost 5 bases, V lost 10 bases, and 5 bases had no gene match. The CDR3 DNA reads TGTGCCACTACGACAGGGAATAATTCACCCCTCCACTTT. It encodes CATTTGNNSPLHF.

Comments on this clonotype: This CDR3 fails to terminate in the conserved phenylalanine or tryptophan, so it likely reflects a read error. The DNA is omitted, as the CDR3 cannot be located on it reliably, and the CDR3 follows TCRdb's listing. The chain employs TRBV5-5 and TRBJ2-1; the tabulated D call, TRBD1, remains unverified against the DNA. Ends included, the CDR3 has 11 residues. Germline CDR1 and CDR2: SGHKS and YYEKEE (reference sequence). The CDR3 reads CASSLGATAAL.

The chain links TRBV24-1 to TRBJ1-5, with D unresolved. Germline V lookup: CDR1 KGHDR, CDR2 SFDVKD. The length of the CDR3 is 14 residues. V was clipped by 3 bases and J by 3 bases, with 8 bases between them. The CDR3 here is CATSDVDTNQPQHF. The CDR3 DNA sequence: TGTGCCACCAGTGATGTCGACACCAATCAGCCCCAGCATTTT.

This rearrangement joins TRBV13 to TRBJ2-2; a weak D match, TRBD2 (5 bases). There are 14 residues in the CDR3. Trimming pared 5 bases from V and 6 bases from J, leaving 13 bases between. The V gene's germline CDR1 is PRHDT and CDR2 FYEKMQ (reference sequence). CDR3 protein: CASSVVGVPGELFF. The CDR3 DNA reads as TGTGCCAGCAGCGTAGTCGGGGTACCCGGGGAGCTGTTTTTT.

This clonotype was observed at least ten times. Written as DNA, the CDR3 is TGTGCCAGCAGGGACAGCCCTAACTATGGCTACACCTTC. Amino acids: CASRDSPNYGYTF. The chain links TRBV6-1 to TRBJ1-2; the D gene is possibly TRBD1 (6 bases). With 6 bases removed from V and 0 bases from J, the gap between germline ends came to 8 bases. This CDR3 region has 13 residues. CDR1 MNHNS and CDR2 SASEGT come from the germline V gene.

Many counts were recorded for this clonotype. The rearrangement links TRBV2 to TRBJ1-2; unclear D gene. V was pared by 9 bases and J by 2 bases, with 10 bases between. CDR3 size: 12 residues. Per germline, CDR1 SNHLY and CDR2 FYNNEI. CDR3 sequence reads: CARSEENYGYTF. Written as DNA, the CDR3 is TGTGCCAGGTCGGAGGAGAACTATGGCTACACCTTC.

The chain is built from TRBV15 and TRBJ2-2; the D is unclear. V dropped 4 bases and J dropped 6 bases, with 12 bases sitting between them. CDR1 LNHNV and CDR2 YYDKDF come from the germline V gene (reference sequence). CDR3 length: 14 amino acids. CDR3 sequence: CATSTRSLAGELFF. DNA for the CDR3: TGTGCCACCAGCACCAGATCCCTCGCCGGGGAGCTGTTTTTT.

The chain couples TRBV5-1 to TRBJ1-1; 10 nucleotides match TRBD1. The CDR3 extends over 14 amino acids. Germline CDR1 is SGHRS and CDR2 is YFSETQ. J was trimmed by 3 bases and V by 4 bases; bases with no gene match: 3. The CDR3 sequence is CASSIGQGDTEAFF. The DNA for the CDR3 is TGCGCCAGCAGCATCGGACAGGGGGACACTGAAGCTTTCTTT.

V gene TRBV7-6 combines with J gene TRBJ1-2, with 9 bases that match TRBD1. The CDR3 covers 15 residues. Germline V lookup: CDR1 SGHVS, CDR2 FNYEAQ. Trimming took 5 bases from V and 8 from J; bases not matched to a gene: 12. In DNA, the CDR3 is TGTGCCAGCAGCCCCGAGGAGACAGGGGGGGGCGGCTACACCTTC. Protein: CASSPEETGGGGYTF.

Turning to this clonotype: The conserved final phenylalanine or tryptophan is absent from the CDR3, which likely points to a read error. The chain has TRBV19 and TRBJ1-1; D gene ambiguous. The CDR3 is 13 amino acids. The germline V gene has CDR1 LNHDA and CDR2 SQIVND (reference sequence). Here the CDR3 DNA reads TGTGCCAGTGGTATCGGGTGGAACACTGAAGCTTTCTCT. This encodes CASGIGWNTEAFS.

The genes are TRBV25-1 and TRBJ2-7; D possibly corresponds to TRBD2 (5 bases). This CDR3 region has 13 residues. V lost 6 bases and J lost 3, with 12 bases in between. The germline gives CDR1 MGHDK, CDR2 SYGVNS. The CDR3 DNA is TGTGCCAGCAGCTTGTCTAGCTTCTACGAGCAGTACTTC. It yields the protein CASSLSSFYEQYF.

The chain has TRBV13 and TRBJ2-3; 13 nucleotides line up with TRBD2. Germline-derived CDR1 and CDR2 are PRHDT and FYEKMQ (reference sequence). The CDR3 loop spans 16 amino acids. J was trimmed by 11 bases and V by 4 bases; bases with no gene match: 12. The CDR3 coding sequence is TGTGCCAGCAGCTCCCCGGGACTAGCGGGATACAATGAGCAGTATTTT. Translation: CASSSPGLAGYNEQYF.